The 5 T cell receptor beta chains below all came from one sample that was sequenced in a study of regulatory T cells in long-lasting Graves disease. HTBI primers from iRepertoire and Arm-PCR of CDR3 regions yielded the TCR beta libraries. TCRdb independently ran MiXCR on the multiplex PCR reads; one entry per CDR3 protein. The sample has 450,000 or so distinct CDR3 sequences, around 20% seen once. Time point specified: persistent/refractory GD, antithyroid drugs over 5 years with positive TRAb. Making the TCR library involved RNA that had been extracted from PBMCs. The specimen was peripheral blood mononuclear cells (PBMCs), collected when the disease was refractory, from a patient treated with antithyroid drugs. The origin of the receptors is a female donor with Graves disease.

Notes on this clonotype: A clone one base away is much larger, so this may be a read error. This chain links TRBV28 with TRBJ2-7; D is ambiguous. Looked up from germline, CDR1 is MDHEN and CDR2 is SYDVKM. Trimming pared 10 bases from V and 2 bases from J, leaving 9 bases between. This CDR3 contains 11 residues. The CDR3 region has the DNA TGTGCCACCTGCCAGCCCTACGAGCAGTACTTC. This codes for CATCQPYEQYF.

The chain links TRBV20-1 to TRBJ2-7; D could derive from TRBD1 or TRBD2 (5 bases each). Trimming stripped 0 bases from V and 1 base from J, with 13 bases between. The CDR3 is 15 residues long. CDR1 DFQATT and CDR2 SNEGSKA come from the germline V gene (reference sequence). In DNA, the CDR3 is TGCAGTGCTAGAGATGAGAGGGACGCATCCTACGAGCAGTACTTC. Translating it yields CSARDERDASYEQYF.

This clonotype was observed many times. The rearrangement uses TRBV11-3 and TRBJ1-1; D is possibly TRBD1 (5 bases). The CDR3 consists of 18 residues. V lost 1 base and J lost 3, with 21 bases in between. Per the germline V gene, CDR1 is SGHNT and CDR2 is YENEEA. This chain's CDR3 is CASSLGGGREGRYTEAFF. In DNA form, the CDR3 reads TGTGCCAGCAGCTTAGGAGGCGGTCGAGAGGGGAGGTACACTGAAGCTTTCTTT.

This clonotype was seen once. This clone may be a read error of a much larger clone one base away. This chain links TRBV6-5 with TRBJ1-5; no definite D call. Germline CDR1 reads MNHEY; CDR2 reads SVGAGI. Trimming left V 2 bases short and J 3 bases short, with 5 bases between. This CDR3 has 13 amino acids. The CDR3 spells CASSYGNNQPQHF. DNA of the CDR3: TGTGCCAGCAGTTACGGGAACAATCAGCCCCAGCATTTT.

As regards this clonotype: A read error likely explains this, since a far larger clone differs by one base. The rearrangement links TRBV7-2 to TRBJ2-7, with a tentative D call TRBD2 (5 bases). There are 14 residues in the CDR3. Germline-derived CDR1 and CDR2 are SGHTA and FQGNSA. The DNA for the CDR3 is TGTGCCGGCAGCCCTGAGGTAGCGCAAAACGAGCAGTACTTC. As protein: CAGSPEVAQNEQYF. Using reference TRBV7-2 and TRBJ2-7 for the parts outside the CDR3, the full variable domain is GAGVSQSPSNKVTEKGKDVELRCDPISGHTALYWYRQSLGQGLEFLIYFQGNSAPDKSGLPSDRFSAERTGGSVSTLTIQRTQQEDSAVYLCAGSPEVAQNEQYFGPGTRLTVT.